The present T cell receptor (beta chain) was sequenced within a study of blood T cell repertoires in COVID-19. Study details: Samples came from the United States, Italy and Spain, spanning acute and convalescent COVID-19. PBMCs, B-cell-depleted T cells, or T cells were the source of the cDNA or gDNA that made up the material.

Per the study methods: Reference gene primer amplification in the assay estimated nucleated cell counts. Here immunoSEQ multiplex PCR was the method, and the copy in TCRdb shows in-frame clones only, minus some. V and J calls and clone size are as listed in that table; D and trimming were resolved from the DNA. The sample includes about 190,000 clones, around 85% of them seen just once. The CDR3 length is 16 residues. CDR1 is MNHNY and CDR2 is SVGAGI in the germline V gene (reference sequence). Trimming stripped 5 bases from V and 0 bases from J, with 14 bases between. This chain uses TRBV6-6 with TRBJ1-5, with D possibly TRBD1 on 6 matching bases. Sequences were obtained from peripheral blood. This clonotype originated in a man aged 25-45 years with acute or convalescent COVID-19. CDR3 nucleotide sequence: TGTGCCAGCAGTCCCCGGACAGCATATAGCAATCAGCCCCAGCATTTT. The encoded protein is CASSPRTAYSNQPQHF.